The 28 T cell receptor beta chains presented below share a single source sample, sequenced in a study of blood T cell repertoires in COVID-19 (dated by TCRdb to the early 2020s). Receptors were amplified or captured by the immunoSEQ multiplex PCR assay. TCRdb provides this immuneACCESS table in a form limited to in-frame rearrangements. Some clones are lacking; in checked studies, under half of them reflect an unresolved V gene, and why the rest are absent is not known. The sample table records around 270,000 clones; more than 75% of these occur just once. The ten largest clones capture approximately 2.2% of the sample. The sequencing input was peripheral blood. The receptors originated from a woman aged 50 to 65 with acute or convalescent COVID-19.

V is TRBV11-2 and J is TRBJ2-5; 7 positions agree with TRBD1. Trimming cost V 4 bases and J 6 bases; bases outside gene matches: 11. The CDR3 contains 15 residues. CDR1 and CDR2 from the germline V gene are SGHAT and FQNNGV. The CDR3 spells CASSSRGYVGKTQYF. The CDR3, as DNA: TGTGCCAGCAGCTCCAGGGGGTATGTCGGAAAGACCCAGTACTTC. Looking up the rest from reference TRBV11-2 and TRBJ2-5 gives the full variable domain: EAGVAQSPRYKIIEKRQSVAFWCNPISGHATLYWYQQILGQGPKLLIQFQNNGVVDDSQLPKDRFSAERLKGVDSTLKIQPAKLEDSAVYLCASSSRGYVGKTQYFGPGTRLLVL.

This chain connects TRBV24-1 to TRBJ2-5; D possibly corresponds to TRBD1 (5 bases). Germline CDR1 KGHDR, CDR2 SFDVKD. The CDR3 consists of 13 residues. V lost 5 bases and J 5 bases, leaving 11 bases between the germline ends. CDR3 bases: TGTGCCACCAGTGTCAGGGATAGGGAGACCCAGTACTTC. Protein sequence: CATSVRDRETQYF.

The V and J genes are TRBV7-6 and TRBJ2-1, with D unclear. Germline V gene lookup returns CDR1 SGHVS and CDR2 FNYEAQ. Deletions cut 1 base from V and 0 bases from J, with 7 bases between. There are 15 residues in the CDR3. The CDR3 protein is CASSLELDSYNEQFF. The DNA for the CDR3 is TGTGCCAGCAGCTTAGAATTAGACTCCTACAATGAGCAGTTCTTC.

The chain joins TRBV7-9 to TRBJ1-1; the match to TRBD1 covers 7 bases. The V and J ends lost 3 bases and 5 bases, in that order; junction bases with no gene match: 12. Germline V CDR1 and CDR2: SEHNR, FQNEAQ (reference sequence). The CDR3 runs 16 residues. In DNA form, the CDR3 reads TGTGCCAGCAGCTTTTGGGCAGGGGGTCGGGGAACTGAAGCTTTCTTT. It codes for CASSFWAGGRGTEAFF.

The chain uses TRBV6-5 and TRBJ1-2; D might be TRBD1 (5 bases). From germline, CDR1 is MNHEY and CDR2 SVGAGI. Trimming stripped 0 bases from V and 4 bases from J, with 9 bases between. The CDR3 runs to 14 residues. CDR3 in amino acids: CASSYSTRGYGYTF. For the CDR3, the DNA is TGTGCCAGCAGTTACTCGACAAGGGGCTATGGCTACACCTTC.

This chain links TRBV19 with TRBJ2-7; the match to TRBD2 covers 7 bases. Looked up from germline, CDR1 is LNHDA and CDR2 is SQIVND (reference sequence). The CDR3 is made up of 13 amino acids. Unmatched junction bases numbered 4, after V lost 8 bases and J lost 0 bases. In nucleotides, the CDR3 is TGTGCCAGTGGAAGCGGGATCTCCTACGAGCAGTACTTC. Its protein is CASGSGISYEQYF.

The DNA of the CDR3 is TGTGCCACCAGCAGAGATTCGGCAGGATACTCCTACGAGCAGTACTTC. Its translation is CATSRDSAGYSYEQYF. V and J are TRBV15 and TRBJ2-7; D remains ambiguous. The V and J ends lost 0 bases and 0 bases respectively, with 12 bases between them. Germline lookup yields CDR1 LNHNV and CDR2 YYDKDF (reference sequence). The CDR3 sequence is 16 residues long.

The CDR3 reads CASTIGGIAGGPTDTQYF. The CDR3 DNA reads TGTGCCAGCACCATAGGGGGGATAGCGGGAGGGCCGACAGATACGCAGTATTTT. The J gene is TRBJ2-3, the V gene TRBV5-4; 11 nucleotides align to TRBD2. V was pared by 6 bases and J by 3 bases, with 15 bases of the junction left unmatched. The CDR3 consists of 18 residues. Germline CDR1 is SGHNT and CDR2 is YYREEE (reference sequence).

This chain connects TRBV9 to TRBJ1-5, with unresolved D. The V and J ends lost 5 bases and 6 bases respectively, with 15 bases between them. The V gene's germline CDR1 is SGDLS and CDR2 YYNGEE. The CDR3 consists of 14 residues. The CDR3 is CASRSLLSGQPQHF. The CDR3 DNA reads as TGTGCCAGCAGGTCTTTATTGAGTGGTCAGCCCCAGCATTTT.

This clone was seen only once. This chain uses TRBV7-2 with TRBJ1-2; the D is unclear. The CDR3 has 16 amino acids. With 4 bases removed from V and 0 bases from J, the gap between germline ends came to 15 bases. The V gene's germline CDR1 is SGHTA and CDR2 FQGNSA. CDR3: CASSSLGGLANYGYTF. The DNA of the CDR3 is TGTGCCAGCAGCTCCCTAGGAGGGCTAGCTAACTATGGCTACACCTTC.

The rearrangement uses TRBV18 and TRBJ1-2; D possibly corresponds to TRBD1 (6 bases). The germline gives CDR1 KGHSH, CDR2 LQKENI. This CDR3 has 14 residues. The ends were cut back, 4 bases at V and 3 bases at J, with 12 bases in the middle. The CDR3 DNA is TGTGCCAGCTCACAAAACAGGGTTTACTATGGCTACACCTTC. Its protein product is CASSQNRVYYGYTF. The whole variable domain, remainder taken from reference TRBV18 and TRBJ1-2, is NAGVMQNPRHLVRRRGQEARLRCSPMKGHSHVYWYRQLPEEGLKFMVYLQKENIIDESGMPKERFSAEFPKEGPSILRIQQVVRGDSAAYFCASSQNRVYYGYTFGSGTRLTVV.

The chain joins TRBV6-1 to TRBJ1-5, with 8 nucleotides matching TRBD1. Looked up from germline, CDR1 is MNHNS and CDR2 is SASEGT. Losses at the gene ends were 0 bases for V and 5 bases for J; bases not matched to a gene: 6. This CDR3 comprises 16 residues. The CDR3 spells CASSEAQGVLDQPQHF. Here the CDR3 DNA reads TGTGCCAGCAGTGAAGCACAGGGGGTATTGGATCAGCCCCAGCATTTT.

The J gene is TRBJ1-3, the V gene TRBV13; weak D call: TRBD1 (5 bases). The ends were cut back, 0 bases at V and 0 bases at J, with 9 bases in the middle. CDR1 is PRHDT, CDR2 FYEKMQ, per germline (reference sequence). The CDR3 is 16 amino acids. The DNA for the CDR3 is TGTGCCAGCAGCTTAGGGGACATCAGCTCTGGAAACACCATATATTTT. This encodes CASSLGDISSGNTIYF.

Points on this clone: The germline gene is not matched at one end of the junction; a read error may be the cause. V gene TRBV7-7 combines with J gene TRBJ2-3; 11 bases agree with TRBD2. The CDR3 is 17 amino acids. CDR1 SSHAT and CDR2 FNYEAQ come from the germline V gene (reference sequence). The CDR3 DNA follows: TGTGCTAGCAGCTCCCTTAGCGGGAGGGCCATGACAGATACGCAGTATTTT. Residues: CASSSLSGRAMTDTQYF.

In DNA form, the CDR3 reads TGTGCCAGCAGCGCCCGACAGGGAGATAATTCACCCCTCCACTTT. This translates into CASSARQGDNSPLHF. The chain couples TRBV9 to TRBJ1-6; TRBD1 matches at 7 bases. The V and J ends lost 3 bases and 5 bases, in that order; junction bases with no gene match: 5. Germline V gene data show CDR1 as SGDLS and CDR2 as YYNGEE. CDR3 size: 15 residues. Looking up the rest from reference TRBV9 and TRBJ1-6 gives the full variable domain: DSGVTQTPKHLITATGQRVTLRCSPRSGDLSVYWYQQSLDQGLQFLIQYYNGEERAKGNILERFSAQQFPDLHSELNLSSLELGDSALYFCASSARQGDNSPLHFGNGTRLTVT.

V and J are TRBV18 and TRBJ1-2; possibly TRBD1 for D (5 bases). The V gene lost 6 bases and the J gene lost 2 bases, with 10 bases spanning the gap. From germline, CDR1 is KGHSH and CDR2 LQKENI. CDR3 length equals 13 residues. The CDR3 loop is CASSLQENYGYTF. The DNA for the CDR3 is TGTGCCAGCTCGCTACAGGAGAACTATGGCTACACCTTC.

Concerning this clone itself: Sequence at one end of the junction differs from germline and may be a read error. The genes are TRBV9 and TRBJ2-7; TRBD2 agrees at 11 bases. The CDR3 runs to 13 residues. The germline gives CDR1 SGDLS, CDR2 YYNGEE. This chain's CDR3 is CASSVGLAGHIHF. The CDR3 DNA reads TGTGCCAGCAGCGTAGGACTAGCGGGACACATACACTTC.

Only a few counts were recorded for this clone. The chain has TRBV15 and TRBJ1-1; maybe TRBD1 (5 bases). CDR1 and CDR2 (germline): LNHNV, YYDKDF (reference sequence). The CDR3 contains 13 residues. V was clipped by 6 bases and J by 4 bases, with 12 bases between them. The CDR3, as DNA: TGTGCCACCAGAGGCTTTAGGGGCACTGAAGCTTTCTTT. It codes for CATRGFRGTEAFF.

This clone was counted once. The rearrangement links TRBV11-2 to TRBJ2-3; tentative D call: TRBD2 (5 bases). This CDR3 comprises 14 residues. Germline CDR1 is SGHAT and CDR2 is FQNNGV. V dropped 1 base and J dropped 4 bases, with 9 bases sitting between them. The CDR3 sequence is CASSLGLAADTQYF. As DNA, the CDR3 is TGTGCCAGCAGCTTAGGGCTAGCCGCAGATACGCAGTATTTT.

This clone was seen a few times. The CDR3 region is CASSVEAGGFGTDTQYF. The CDR3 DNA reads as TGTGCCAGCAGCGTAGAAGCGGGGGGCTTTGGCACAGATACGCAGTATTTT. The gene calls are TRBV9 and TRBJ2-3; 9 nucleotides align to TRBD2. Germline CDR1 is SGDLS and CDR2 is YYNGEE. The CDR3 has 17 amino acids. The V and J ends lost 0 bases and 1 base, in that order; junction bases with no gene match: 6.

CDR3 bases: TGTGCCAGCAGTGAAGGGAGTACTAACTATGGCTACACCTTC. Translated, it gives CASSEGSTNYGYTF. The chain recombines TRBV6-1 with TRBJ1-2; D is unresolved. The germline V gene has CDR1 MNHNS and CDR2 SASEGT. The germline V and J ends were trimmed by 1 base and 0 bases, with 6 bases remaining between them. The CDR3 spans 14 residues.

CDR3 in amino acids: CASSQGTGDEQFF. The CDR3 nucleotides are TGTGCCAGCAGCCAAGGAACGGGGGATGAGCAGTTCTTC. This rearrangement joins TRBV3-1 (or the pseudogene TRBV3-2) to TRBJ2-1, with a possible D match to TRBD2 (6 bases). This CDR3 region has 13 residues. V shed 1 base and J shed 8 bases, with 9 bases lying between them. From germline, CDR1 is LGHDT and CDR2 YNNKEL (reference sequence).

The rearrangement uses TRBV6-5 and TRBJ2-5; 8 nucleotides agree with TRBD1. Trimming at V came to 1 base and at J to 1 base, leaving 5 bases not matched to a gene. There are 16 residues in the CDR3. Germline V gene data show CDR1 as MNHEY and CDR2 as SVGAGI. This CDR3 is CASSYYRTGSQETQYF. The CDR3 nucleotides are TGTGCCAGCAGTTACTACCGGACAGGGTCCCAAGAGACCCAGTACTTC.

The chain links TRBV5-1 to TRBJ1-4, with D possibly TRBD1 on 5 matching bases. Germline V lookup: CDR1 SGHRS, CDR2 YFSETQ. CDR3 length: 15 amino acids. Trimming removed 4 bases from V and 8 bases from J, with 18 bases in between. CDR3 region: CASSPQQGGGEKLFF. The CDR3 coding sequence is TGCGCCAGCAGCCCCCAGCAGGGCGGTGGAGAAAAACTGTTTTTT.

The gene calls are TRBV18 and TRBJ2-5; no reliable D call. Germline lookup yields CDR1 KGHSH and CDR2 LQKENI. This CDR3 is 14 amino acids long. Trimming removed 6 bases at V and 1 base at J, with 12 bases between. DNA for the CDR3: TGTGCCAGCTCTCACCGGTCTGGCCAAGAGACCCAGTACTTC. Amino acids: CASSHRSGQETQYF.

J is TRBJ2-3 and V is TRBV19, with 10 bases fitting TRBD1. Unmatched junction bases numbered 9, after V lost 4 bases and J lost 2 bases. The CDR3 extends over 17 amino acids. In germline, CDR1 is LNHDA, CDR2 SQIVND (reference sequence). The CDR3 here is CASSTGMGQGFTDTQYF. CDR3 DNA: TGTGCCAGTAGTACTGGGATGGGACAGGGGTTCACAGATACGCAGTATTTT.

The chain has TRBV21-1 and TRBJ2-1; TRBD2 is the table's D call, not checked against the DNA. TRBV21-1 is a pseudogene segment. This CDR3 contains 18 residues. DNA for the CDR3: TGTGCCAGCAGCAAATATCGTCTAGCGGGAGACTCCTACAATGAGCAGTTCTTC. Translation gives CASSKYRLAGDSYNEQFF.

This chain uses TRBV30 with TRBJ1-5, with 9 bases matching TRBD1. Unmatched junction bases numbered 14, after V lost 3 bases and J lost 5 bases. This CDR3 has 17 residues. CDR1 and CDR2 (germline): GTSNPN, SVGIG (reference sequence). In DNA, the CDR3 is TGTGCCTGGAGCCCAGGGACAGGGCCGGTCTCGTATCAGCCCCAGCATTTT. As protein: CAWSPGTGPVSYQPQHF.